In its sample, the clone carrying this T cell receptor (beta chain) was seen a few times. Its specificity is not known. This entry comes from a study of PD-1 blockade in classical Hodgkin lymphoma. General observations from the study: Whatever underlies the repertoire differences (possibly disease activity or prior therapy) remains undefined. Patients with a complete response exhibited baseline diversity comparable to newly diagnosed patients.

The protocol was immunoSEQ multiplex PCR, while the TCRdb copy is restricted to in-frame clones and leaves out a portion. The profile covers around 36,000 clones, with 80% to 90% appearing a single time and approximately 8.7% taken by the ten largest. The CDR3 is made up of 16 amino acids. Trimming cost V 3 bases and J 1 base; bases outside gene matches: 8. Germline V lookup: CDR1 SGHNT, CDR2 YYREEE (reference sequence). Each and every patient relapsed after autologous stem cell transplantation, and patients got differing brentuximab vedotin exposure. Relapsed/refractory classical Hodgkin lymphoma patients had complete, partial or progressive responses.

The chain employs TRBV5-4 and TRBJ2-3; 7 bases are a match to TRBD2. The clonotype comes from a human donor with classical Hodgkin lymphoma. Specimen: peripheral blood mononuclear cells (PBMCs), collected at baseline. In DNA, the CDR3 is TGTGCCAGCAGCTACGGGGCTAGCGGTCGCACAGATACGCAGTATTTT. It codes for CASSYGASGRTDTQYF.